Sequencing of this TCR beta chain was carried out in a study of OX40 agonist ivuxolimab in advanced cancers. At the level of the whole study: The costimulatory receptor OX40 (CD134) was targeted by ivuxolimab, a fully human IgG2 agonistic monoclonal antibody. The purpose of peripheral TCRbeta sequencing was to test whether ivuxolimab changed TCR sequence diversity and led to clonal T-cell expansion. Of the approximately 54 patients in dose escalation, 19 had hepatocellular carcinoma, about 15 had melanoma, 9 had renal cell carcinoma and 9 had head and neck cancer. The paper describes the monotherapy dose-escalation part (N of about 55 patients) of the phase I trial of ivuxolimab. Three dose-escalation patients achieved partial responses, one with hepatocellular carcinoma and two with cutaneous melanoma. A male proportion of roughly 85% and a mean age of about 60 years, ranging from about 23 to 90, were recorded for the dose-escalation cohort. Intravenous ivuxolimab was administered to patients every 2 weeks at six dose levels: 0.01, 0.1, 0.3, 1.5, 3 and 10 mg/kg. Prior anti-PD-1, anti-PD-L1 or anti-CTLA-4 therapy was permitted, and checkpoint inhibitors had been received by about 44% of dose-escalation patients.

To note about this clone: Its recognized antigen is unknown. Base qualities are missing; no much larger clone stands one base away.

Genomic DNA was extracted from sorted cells for sequencing of the TCRbeta CDR3 region. The immunoSEQ Assay was used for sequencing of TCRbeta CDR3 regions. As stored in TCRdb, this immuneACCESS dataset retains in-frame rearrangements with V and J assigned. A fraction of the clones does not appear; measured against another copy, unresolved V genes explain less than half of the discrepancy, and the remainder lacks a known reason. Present in this sample are 60,000 to 65,000 clones, 84% of which were seen just once. Clones ranked in the top ten supply about 9.1% of the sample. Broad study findings and their caveats: On average, CD8+ T cells showed more expanded clones than CD4+ T cells after ivuxolimab. In the 0.1-3.0 mg/kg groups, partial responders had among the lowest normalized peripheral clonal expansion, particularly in CD8+ T cells. At doses of 0.1 to 3.0 mg/kg, clonal expansion of both CD4+ and CD8+ blood T cells was observed from baseline to week 6. Low levels of normalized T-cell clonal expansion were also seen in some patients who did not respond. Which antigens the clonally expanded peripheral T cells were specific for was not determined.

CDR1 and CDR2 are drawn from the germline V gene (reference sequence): SGHNT, YYREEE. The CDR3 spans 15 residues, from the cysteine through the phenylalanine. Only the CDR3 portion is preserved as DNA: 45 bases, with reading frame beginning at the first base. Trimming accounts for 4 bases at V and 9 bases at J, while the number of junction bases matched to no gene is 12. The trial excluded patients who had a history of autoimmune disease or who were on systemic immunosuppression. Peripheral blood for TCR sequencing was drawn from every dose cohort at baseline, at cycle 4 day 1 and at cycle 7 day 1. The samples were drawn from a first-in-human, open-label, multicenter phase I dose-escalation trial of ivuxolimab. The trial enrolled adults with locally advanced or metastatic head and neck squamous cell, hepatocellular, melanoma or renal cell carcinoma. CD4+ and CD8+ T cells were sorted separately from peripheral blood before TCR sequencing.

The rearrangement joined TRBV5-4 to TRBJ2-7; 11 middle bases align to TRBD1. Sequences were derived from CD4+ or CD8+ T cells sorted from blood, sampled in a trial of the OX40 agonist ivuxolimab. This TCR derives from an adult with an advanced solid tumor such as melanoma, head and neck, liver or kidney cancer. The sequenced DNA: TGTGCCAGCAGCCTAGGTCGGACAGGGGGCTTAGGGCAGTACTTC. It codes for CASSLGRTGGLGQYF. This CDR3, with the reference TRBV5-4 and TRBJ2-7 proteins standing in past its ends, gives the full variable domain ETGVTQSPTHLIKTRGQQVTLRCSSQSGHNTVSWYQQALGQGPQFIFQYYREEENGRGNFPPRFSGLQFPNYSSELNVNALELDDSALYLCASSLGRTGGLGQYFGPGTRLTVT.